This TCR beta chain is drawn from a study of TIL therapy for anti-PD-1-resistant metastatic lung cancer. Study overall: Median tumor PD-L1 proportion score was roughly 6%.

This CDR3 is 16 amino acids long. Germline V gene data show CDR1 as GTSNPN and CDR2 as SVGIG (reference sequence). V was trimmed by 2 bases and J by 2 bases, leaving 16 bases between them. This clone has a handful of counts. As to time point: pre-treatment sample, taken before nivolumab and TIL therapy. This was the immunoSEQ v3 assay. Clones were sequenced by immunoSEQ multiplex PCR, and TCRdb holds only the in-frame ones, with some missing. The data contain about 60,000 clones, roughly 66% of them singletons. The origin of this receptor is a person between 30 and 80 years old with non-small cell lung cancer. The chain links TRBV30 to TRBJ1-5; no clear D. This specimen was blood, taken at baseline. The CDR3 here is CAWSPPAARGNQPQHF. The CDR3 DNA reads TGTGCCTGGAGTCCTCCGGCCGCCCGGGGCAATCAGCCCCAGCATTTT.